The rows below give T cell receptor beta chains drawn from one sample of a study of blood T cells in healthy people across ages. Via MiXCR, TCRdb re-called the 5' RACE reads, giving one row per CDR3 protein. Of about 800,000 distinct CDR3 sequences listed, roughly 64% are singletons. Sequenced sample: blood. The source of these receptors is a man aged 25-45 years in good health. Both conserved end residues are part of each CDR3. D genes are given only for firm matches.

v_call: TRBV6-5
j_call: TRBJ1-2
d_call: TRBD1
cdr3_aa: CASSVRQGYYGYTF

v_call: TRBV7-7
j_call: TRBJ2-1
d_call: TRBD2
cdr3_aa: CASSPSDGGVNEQFF

v_call: TRBV5-1
j_call: TRBJ2-5
d_call: TRBD2
cdr3_aa: CASSSGGSEETQYF

v_call: TRBV10-3
j_call: TRBJ1-6
d_call: TRBD1
cdr3_aa: CAISGQRTGWNSPLHF

v_call: TRBV4-1
j_call: TRBJ2-1
d_call: TRBD2
cdr3_aa: CASSENPASGAYNEQFF

v_call: TRBV12-3/TRBV12-4
j_call: NA
d_call: NA
cdr3_aa: CASSADRTGEQYF

v_call: TRBV20-1
j_call: TRBJ2-5
d_call: NA
cdr3_aa: CSVIGRQETQYF

v_call: TRBV6-5
j_call: TRBJ1-2
d_call: NA
cdr3_aa: CASSYSKRANYGYTF

v_call: TRBV15
j_call: TRBJ1-6
d_call: NA
cdr3_aa: CATSRGGLGSYNSPLHF

v_call: TRBV28
j_call: TRBJ2-3
d_call: NA
cdr3_aa: CASLSGGTDTQYF

v_call: TRBV11-2
j_call: TRBJ2-1
d_call: TRBD2
cdr3_aa: CASSNGGEYNEQFF

v_call: TRBV7-9
j_call: TRBJ1-2
d_call: NA
cdr3_aa: CASSLNRKYGYTF

v_call: TRBV24-1
j_call: TRBJ2-3
d_call: TRBD2
cdr3_aa: CATSAGLADTQYF

v_call: TRBV29-1
j_call: TRBJ1-2
d_call: NA
cdr3_aa: CSVGGSTVYGYTF

v_call: TRBV15
j_call: TRBJ1-1
d_call: NA
cdr3_aa: CATSPSGFPEAFF

v_call: TRBV28
j_call: TRBJ2-3
d_call: NA
cdr3_aa: CASSSTPQGTQYF

v_call: TRBV10-3
j_call: TRBJ2-7
d_call: TRBD1
cdr3_aa: CAISEPDRNSNEQYF

v_call: TRBV7-8
j_call: TRBJ2-3
d_call: TRBD2
cdr3_aa: CASSFPQHRGLAATDTQYF

v_call: TRBV25-1
j_call: TRBJ2-5
d_call: NA
cdr3_aa: CASRGERVRQETQYF

v_call: TRBV24-1
j_call: TRBJ2-7
d_call: TRBD2
cdr3_aa: CATSAGLAVKTMSYEQYF

v_call: TRBV2
j_call: TRBJ1-2
d_call: TRBD1
cdr3_aa: CASRERGQSYGYTF

v_call: TRBV12-3/TRBV12-4
j_call: TRBJ1-1
d_call: NA
cdr3_aa: CASSPDSYTEAFF

v_call: TRBV24-1
j_call: TRBJ2-7
d_call: NA
cdr3_aa: CATSDWGSEQYF

v_call: TRBV27
j_call: TRBJ2-7
d_call: NA
cdr3_aa: CASSFSYAYEQYF

v_call: TRBV4-2
j_call: TRBJ2-3
d_call: TRBD2
cdr3_aa: CASRRLAGLTDTQYF

v_call: TRBV5-1
j_call: TRBJ2-5
d_call: TRBD2
cdr3_aa: CASSPLAGVPRLETQYF

v_call: TRBV9
j_call: TRBJ1-4
d_call: NA
cdr3_aa: CASAPREIRRSNEKLFF

v_call: TRBV7-3
j_call: TRBJ2-3
d_call: TRBD2
cdr3_aa: CASSGFAGGGRHTQYF

v_call: TRBV7-9
j_call: TRBJ2-5
d_call: TRBD2
cdr3_aa: CASSRGEGKTQYF

v_call: TRBV20-1
j_call: TRBJ2-5
d_call: TRBD2
cdr3_aa: CSARDLKLSAGGQETQYF

v_call: TRBV7-9
j_call: TRBJ2-7
d_call: TRBD1
cdr3_aa: CASSSSGTVSYEQYF

v_call: TRBV7-9
j_call: TRBJ2-1
d_call: NA
cdr3_aa: CASSLAGIYNEQFF

v_call: TRBV7-9
j_call: TRBJ1-2
d_call: NA
cdr3_aa: CASSPMAEANYGYTF

v_call: TRBV27
j_call: TRBJ1-2
d_call: NA
cdr3_aa: CASSFSTVANYGYTF

v_call: TRBV7-9
j_call: TRBJ2-7
d_call: TRBD1
cdr3_aa: CASSSRTGTEEQYF

v_call: TRBV20-1
j_call: TRBJ2-1
d_call: TRBD2
cdr3_aa: CSATWREGSTYNEQFF

v_call: TRBV20-1
j_call: NA
d_call: NA
cdr3_aa: CSAPTASGSGTQYF

v_call: TRBV5-1
j_call: TRBJ2-1
d_call: NA
cdr3_aa: CASSFTQGGDNEQFF

v_call: TRBV6-2/TRBV6-3
j_call: TRBJ1-6
d_call: NA
cdr3_aa: CASSPGQYNSPLHF

v_call: TRBV7-2
j_call: TRBJ2-3
d_call: TRBD2
cdr3_aa: CASSFWTTSESTDTQYF

v_call: TRBV20-1
j_call: NA
d_call: TRBD1
cdr3_aa: CSAGDRGREQYF

v_call: TRBV29-1
j_call: TRBJ2-1
d_call: TRBD2
cdr3_aa: CSVEGGTSGVYNEQFF

v_call: TRBV12-3/TRBV12-4
j_call: TRBJ2-5
d_call: NA
cdr3_aa: CASSPATKETQYF

v_call: TRBV7-9
j_call: NA
d_call: NA
cdr3_aa: CASSWTQLRETQYF

v_call: TRBV6-5
j_call: TRBJ2-3
d_call: TRBD2
cdr3_aa: CASSCGGADTQYF

v_call: TRBV7-2
j_call: TRBJ2-3
d_call: NA
cdr3_aa: CASSLRGVNTDTQYF

v_call: TRBV9
j_call: TRBJ1-1
d_call: NA
cdr3_aa: CASSPGDLRGEAFF

v_call: TRBV27
j_call: TRBJ2-1
d_call: NA
cdr3_aa: CASSINSYNEQFF

v_call: TRBV29-1
j_call: TRBJ2-3
d_call: NA
cdr3_aa: CSARQHGQSTDTQYF

v_call: TRBV5-5
j_call: TRBJ2-1
d_call: TRBD2
cdr3_aa: CASTDTSGGATQFF

v_call: TRBV27
j_call: TRBJ1-1
d_call: NA
cdr3_aa: CASSLKEVTEAFF

v_call: TRBV3-1
j_call: TRBJ1-2
d_call: NA
cdr3_aa: CASSPPGGNYGYTF

v_call: TRBV5-1
j_call: TRBJ2-1
d_call: NA
cdr3_aa: CASTGEGVEQFF

v_call: TRBV10-3
j_call: TRBJ2-5
d_call: TRBD2
cdr3_aa: CAIGTSETQYF